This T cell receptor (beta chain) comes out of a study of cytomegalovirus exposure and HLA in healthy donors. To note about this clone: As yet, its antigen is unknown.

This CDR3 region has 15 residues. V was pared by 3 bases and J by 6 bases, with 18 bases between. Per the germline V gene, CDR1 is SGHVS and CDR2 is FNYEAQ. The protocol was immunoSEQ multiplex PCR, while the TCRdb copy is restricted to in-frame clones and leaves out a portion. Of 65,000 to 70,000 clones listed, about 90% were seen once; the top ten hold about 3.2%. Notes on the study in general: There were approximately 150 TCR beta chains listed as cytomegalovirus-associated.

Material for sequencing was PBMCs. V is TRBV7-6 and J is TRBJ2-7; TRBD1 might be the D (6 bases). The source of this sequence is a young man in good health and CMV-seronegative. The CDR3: CASSFGRDNFGEQYF. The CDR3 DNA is TGTGCCAGCAGCTTCGGAAGGGACAACTTCGGCGAGCAGTACTTC.